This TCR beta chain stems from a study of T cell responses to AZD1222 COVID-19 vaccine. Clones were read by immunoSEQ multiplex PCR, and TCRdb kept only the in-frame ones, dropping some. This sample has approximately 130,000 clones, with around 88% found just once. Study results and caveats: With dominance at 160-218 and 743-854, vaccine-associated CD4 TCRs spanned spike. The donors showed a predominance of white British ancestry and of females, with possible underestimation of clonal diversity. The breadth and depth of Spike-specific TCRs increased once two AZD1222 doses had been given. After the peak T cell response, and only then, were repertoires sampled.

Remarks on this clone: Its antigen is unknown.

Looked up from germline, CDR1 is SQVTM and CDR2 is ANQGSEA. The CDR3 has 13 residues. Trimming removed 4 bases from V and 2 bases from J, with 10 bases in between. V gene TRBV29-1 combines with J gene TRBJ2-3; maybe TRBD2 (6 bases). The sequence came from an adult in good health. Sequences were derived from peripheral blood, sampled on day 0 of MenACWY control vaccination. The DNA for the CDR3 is TGCAGCGTTGTCGGGGGTGTCACAGATACGCAGTATTTT. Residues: CSVVGGVTDTQYF.